This T cell receptor (beta chain) was identified during a study of blood T cell repertoires in COVID-19. Study as a whole: PBMCs, B-cell-depleted T cells, or T cells provided the cDNA or gDNA that made up the material.

This table comes from immunoSEQ multiplex PCR, and its TCRdb copy is limited to in-frame clones, with some not included. Among approximately 70,000 clones listed, about 87% were seen once. The sequence came from a woman aged 70 to 79 with acute or convalescent COVID-19. The sequenced sample consisted of peripheral blood.

The CDR3, as DNA: TGTGCCAGCAGCACCGGGACAGGGTTTGAAAAACTGTTTTTT. Amino acid sequence: CASSTGTGFEKLFF. The chain is built from TRBV28 and TRBJ1-4; 9 bases line up with TRBD1. CDR3 size: 14 residues. V was clipped by 6 bases and J by 7 bases; unmatched bases: 6. Germline loops: CDR1 MDHEN, CDR2 SYDVKM.